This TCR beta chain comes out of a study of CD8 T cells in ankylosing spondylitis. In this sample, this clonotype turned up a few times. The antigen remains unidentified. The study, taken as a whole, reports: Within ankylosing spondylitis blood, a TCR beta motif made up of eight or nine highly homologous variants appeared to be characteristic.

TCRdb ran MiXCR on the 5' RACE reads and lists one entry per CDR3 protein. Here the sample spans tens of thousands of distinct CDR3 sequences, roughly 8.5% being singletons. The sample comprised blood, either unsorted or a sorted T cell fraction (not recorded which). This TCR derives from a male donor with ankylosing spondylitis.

The CDR3 DNA is TGTGCCAGCAGTTTAGGAGGGACCCCGGGGGATGAGCAGTTCTTC. This gives the protein CASSLGGTPGDEQFF. The chain uses TRBV12-3 or TRBV12-4 and TRBJ2-1; tentative D call: TRBD2 (6 bases). The CDR3 is made up of 15 amino acids. V was clipped by 1 base and J by 8 bases, with 15 bases between them.